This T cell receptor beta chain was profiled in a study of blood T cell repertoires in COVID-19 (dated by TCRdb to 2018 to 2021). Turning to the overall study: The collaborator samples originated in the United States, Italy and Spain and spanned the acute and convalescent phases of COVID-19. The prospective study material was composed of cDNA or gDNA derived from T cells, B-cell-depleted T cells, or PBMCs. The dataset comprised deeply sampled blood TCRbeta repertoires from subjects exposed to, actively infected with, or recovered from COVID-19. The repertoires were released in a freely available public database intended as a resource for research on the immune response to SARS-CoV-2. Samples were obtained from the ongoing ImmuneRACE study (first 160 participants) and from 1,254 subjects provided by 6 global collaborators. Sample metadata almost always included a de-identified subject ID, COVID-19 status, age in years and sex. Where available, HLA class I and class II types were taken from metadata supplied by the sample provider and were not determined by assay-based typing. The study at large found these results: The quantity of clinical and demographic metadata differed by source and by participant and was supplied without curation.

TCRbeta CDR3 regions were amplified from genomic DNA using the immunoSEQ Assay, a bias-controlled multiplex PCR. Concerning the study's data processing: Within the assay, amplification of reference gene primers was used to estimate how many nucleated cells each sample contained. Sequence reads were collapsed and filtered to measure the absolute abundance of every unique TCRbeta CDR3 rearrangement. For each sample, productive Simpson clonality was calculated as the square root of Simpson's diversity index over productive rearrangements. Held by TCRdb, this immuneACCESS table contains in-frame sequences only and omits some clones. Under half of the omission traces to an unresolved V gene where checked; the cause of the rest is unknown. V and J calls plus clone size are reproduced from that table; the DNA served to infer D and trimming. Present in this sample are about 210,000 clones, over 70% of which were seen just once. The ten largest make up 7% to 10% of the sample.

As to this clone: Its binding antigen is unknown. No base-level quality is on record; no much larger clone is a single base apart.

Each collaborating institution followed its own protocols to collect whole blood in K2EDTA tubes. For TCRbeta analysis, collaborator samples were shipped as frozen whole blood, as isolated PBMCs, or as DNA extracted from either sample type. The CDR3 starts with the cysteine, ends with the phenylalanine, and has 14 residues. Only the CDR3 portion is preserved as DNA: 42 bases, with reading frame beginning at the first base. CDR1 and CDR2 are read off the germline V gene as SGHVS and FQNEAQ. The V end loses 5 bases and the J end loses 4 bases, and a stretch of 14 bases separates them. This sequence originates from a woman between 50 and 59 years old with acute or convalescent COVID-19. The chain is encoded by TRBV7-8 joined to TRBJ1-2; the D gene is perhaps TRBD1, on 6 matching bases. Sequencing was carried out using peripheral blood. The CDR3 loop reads CASSPQGNLYGYTF. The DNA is TGTGCCAGCAGCCCTCAGGGGAACCTCTATGGCTACACCTTC.